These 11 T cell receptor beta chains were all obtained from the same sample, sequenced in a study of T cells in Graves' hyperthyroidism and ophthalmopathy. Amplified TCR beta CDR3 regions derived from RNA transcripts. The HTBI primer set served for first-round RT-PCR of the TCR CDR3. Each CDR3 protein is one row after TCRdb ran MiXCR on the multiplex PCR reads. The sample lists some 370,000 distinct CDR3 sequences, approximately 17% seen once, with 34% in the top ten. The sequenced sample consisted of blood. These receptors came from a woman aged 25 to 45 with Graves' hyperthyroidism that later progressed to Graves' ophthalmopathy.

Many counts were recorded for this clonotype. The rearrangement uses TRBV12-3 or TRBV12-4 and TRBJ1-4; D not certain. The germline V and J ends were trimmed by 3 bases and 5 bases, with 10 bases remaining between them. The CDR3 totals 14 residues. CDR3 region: CASSFEQPNEKLFF. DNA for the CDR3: TGTGCCAGCAGTTTCGAACAGCCAAATGAAAAACTGTTTTTT.

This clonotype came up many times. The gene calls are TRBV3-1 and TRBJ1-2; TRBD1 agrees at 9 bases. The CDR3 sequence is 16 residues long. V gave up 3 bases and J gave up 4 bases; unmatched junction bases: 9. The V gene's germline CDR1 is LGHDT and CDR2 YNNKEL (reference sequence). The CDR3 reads CASSHLRDRALYGYTF. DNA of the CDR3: TGTGCCAGCAGCCACCTTCGGGACAGGGCCCTCTATGGCTACACCTTC.

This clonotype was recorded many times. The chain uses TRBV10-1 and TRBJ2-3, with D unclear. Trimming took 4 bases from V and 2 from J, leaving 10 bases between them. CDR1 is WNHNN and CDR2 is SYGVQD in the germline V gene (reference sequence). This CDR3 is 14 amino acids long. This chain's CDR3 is CASSVGGITDTQYF. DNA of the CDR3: TGCGCCAGCAGTGTCGGTGGGATCACAGATACGCAGTATTTT.

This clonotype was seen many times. The CDR3 DNA sequence: TGTGCCAGCAGTCCCCTATCGGGGGAGTGGGAGAACACTGAAGCTTTCTTT. Protein: CASSPLSGEWENTEAFF. The rearrangement uses TRBV12-3 or TRBV12-4 and TRBJ1-1, with D maybe TRBD1 (5 bases). This CDR3 has 17 amino acids. V shed 5 bases and J shed 1 base, with 20 bases lying between them.

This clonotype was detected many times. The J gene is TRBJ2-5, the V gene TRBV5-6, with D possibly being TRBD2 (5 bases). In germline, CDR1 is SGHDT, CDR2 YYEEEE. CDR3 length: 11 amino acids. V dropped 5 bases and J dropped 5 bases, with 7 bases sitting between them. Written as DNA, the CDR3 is TGTGCCAGCAGTTTAGCGGAGACCCAGTACTTC. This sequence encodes CASSLAETQYF.

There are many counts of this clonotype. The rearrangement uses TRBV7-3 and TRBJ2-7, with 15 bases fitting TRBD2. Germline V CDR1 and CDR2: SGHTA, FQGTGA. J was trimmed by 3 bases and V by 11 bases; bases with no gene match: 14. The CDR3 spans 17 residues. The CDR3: CARQMAGTSGRSYEQYF. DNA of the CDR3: TGTGCCCGGCAAATGGCGGGGACTAGCGGGAGGAGCTACGAGCAGTACTTC. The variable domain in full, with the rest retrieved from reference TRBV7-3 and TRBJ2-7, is GAGVSQTPSNKVTEKGKYVELRCDPISGHTALYWYRQSLGQGPEFLIYFQGTGAADDSGLPNDRFFAVRPEGSVSTLKIQRTERGDSAVYLCARQMAGTSGRSYEQYFGPGTRLTVT.

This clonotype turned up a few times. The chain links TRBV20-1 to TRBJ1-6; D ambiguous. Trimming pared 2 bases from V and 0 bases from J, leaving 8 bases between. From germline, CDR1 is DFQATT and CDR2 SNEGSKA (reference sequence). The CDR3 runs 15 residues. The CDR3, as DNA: TGCAGTGCTAGACCCGGGAGCTCCTATAATTCACCCCTCCACTTT. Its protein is CSARPGSSYNSPLHF.

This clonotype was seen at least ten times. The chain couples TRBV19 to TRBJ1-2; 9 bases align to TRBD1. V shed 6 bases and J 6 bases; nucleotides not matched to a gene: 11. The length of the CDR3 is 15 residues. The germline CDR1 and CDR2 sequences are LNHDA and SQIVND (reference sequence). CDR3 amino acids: CASRRPGQGGDGYTF. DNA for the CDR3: TGTGCCAGTAGGAGACCGGGACAGGGTGGAGATGGCTACACCTTC.

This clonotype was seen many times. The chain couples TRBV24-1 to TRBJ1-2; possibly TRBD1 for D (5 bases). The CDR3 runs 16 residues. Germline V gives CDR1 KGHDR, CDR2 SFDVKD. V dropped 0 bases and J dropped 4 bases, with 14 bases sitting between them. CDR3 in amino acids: CATSDLLPGPSYGYTF. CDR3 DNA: TGTGCCACCAGTGATTTGCTCCCAGGGCCCAGCTATGGCTACACCTTC.

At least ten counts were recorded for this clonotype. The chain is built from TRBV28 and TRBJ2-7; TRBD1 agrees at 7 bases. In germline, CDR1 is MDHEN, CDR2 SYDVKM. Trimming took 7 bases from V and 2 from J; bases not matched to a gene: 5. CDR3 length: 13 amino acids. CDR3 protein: CASTPGGAYEQYF. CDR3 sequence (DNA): TGTGCCAGCACCCCAGGGGGAGCCTACGAGCAGTACTTC.

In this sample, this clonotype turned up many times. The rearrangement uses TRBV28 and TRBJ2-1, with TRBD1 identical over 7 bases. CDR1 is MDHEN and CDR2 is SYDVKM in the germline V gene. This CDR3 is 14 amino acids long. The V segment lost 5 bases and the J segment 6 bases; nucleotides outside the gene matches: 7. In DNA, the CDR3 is TGTGCCAGCAGTAAACAGGGGATCGGCAATGAGCAGTTCTTC. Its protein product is CASSKQGIGNEQFF.